Below are 6 T cell receptor beta chains sequenced from a single sample in a study of human T cells and chemical hapten exposure (dated by TCRdb to 2020 to 2023). Interpreted using the paper, the time point label stands for: patch test 2, 6 weeks after DPC sensitization. The meaning of the sample's treatment or condition label: therapeutic diphenylcyclopropenone sensitization with weekly scalp DPC. Library generation was performed with RACE. The listed sequencing device is NextSeq 500. The public reads were reanalyzed by TCRdb: fastp trimming at Q25, MiXCR alignment, in-frame beta chains only. Records with the same CDR3 protein are collapsed into one entry carrying the most frequent genes and DNA. A total of about 350,000 distinct CDR3 sequences appear in this sample, roughly 6% of them only once. Around 5.6% of the sample comes from the top ten. The sample in question was whole blood, obtained in connection with sensitization to the hapten diphenylcyclopropenone (DPC). The receptors originated from a woman between 18 and 29 years old with alopecia areata. Some clones in this sample may be carry-over from other donors' samples.

The chain's CDR3 is CASSRDRDRVHEQYF. The CDR3, as DNA: TGTGCCAGCAGCCGGGACAGAGACAGGGTTCACGAGCAGTACTTC. This rearrangement joins TRBV5-4 to TRBJ2-7; TRBD1 matches at 7 bases. V lost 4 bases, J lost 5 bases, and 12 bases stayed unmatched. CDR3 size: 15 residues. CDR1 SGHNT and CDR2 YYREEE come from the germline V gene (reference sequence).

In its sample, this clonotype was seen many times. The chain combines TRBV7-9 with TRBJ1-3; D is unresolved. This CDR3 region has 12 residues. Germline V lookup: CDR1 SEHNR, CDR2 FQNEAQ (reference sequence). V was clipped by 5 bases and J by 4 bases, with 6 bases between them. The CDR3 DNA sequence: TGTGCCAGCAGCCCCCAGGGAAACACCATATATTTT. Translating it yields CASSPQGNTIYF.

This clonotype has only a few counts. This chain links TRBV7-2 with TRBJ2-7, with D possibly being TRBD2 (7 bases). The ends were cut back, 7 bases at V and 4 bases at J, with 17 bases in the middle. The CDR3 runs to 14 residues. Germline CDR1 and CDR2: SGHTA and FQGNSA. The CDR3, as DNA: TGTGCCAGCACCTCGGAGGGGGGGCCATACGAGCAGTACTTC. Encoded protein: CASTSEGGPYEQYF.

This clonotype was picked up many times. The chain uses TRBV20-1 and TRBJ2-3; possibly TRBD2 for D (6 bases). This CDR3 has 15 residues. Trimming cost V 6 bases and J 2 bases, with 18 bases left between them. Looked up from germline, CDR1 is DFQATT and CDR2 is SNEGSKA (reference sequence). CDR3 DNA sequence: TGCAGTGCCCCAAGCGGGTCTGCCCTCACAGATACGCAGTATTTT. This codes for CSAPSGSALTDTQYF.

The chain combines TRBV14 with TRBJ2-1, with D possibly being TRBD2 (6 bases). The germline gives CDR1 SGHDN, CDR2 FVKESK. CDR3 size: 14 residues. V lost 5 bases to trimming and J lost 4 bases, with 12 bases between them. CDR3 coding DNA: TGTGCCAGCAGCGCCGGGACTGGGTACAATGAGCAGTTCTTC. Translated, it gives CASSAGTGYNEQFF.

The rearrangement joins TRBV20-1 to TRBJ2-2; D is possibly TRBD1 (7 bases). Germline CDR1 DFQATT, CDR2 SNEGSKA (reference sequence). The CDR3 runs 16 residues. V was trimmed by 1 base and J by 4 bases, leaving 16 bases between them. The DNA for the CDR3 is TGCAGTGCTAGAGTAAGCCGACAGGGAGGCACCGGGGAGCTGTTTTTT. This codes for CSARVSRQGGTGELFF.